This is a list of T cell receptor beta chains from one sample in a study of cytomegalovirus exposure and HLA in healthy donors. Some clones are missing from TCRdb's copy, which holds only in-frame ones; the method was immunoSEQ multiplex PCR. Of around 74,000 clones in the sample, around four fifths are singletons; the top ten hold 2.5% to 3%. The sample was PBMCs. These receptors all come from a man younger than 45 in good health and CMV-seronegative. Each CDR3 is given with its conserved first and last residue. The order of the fields is J gene, D gene, V gene, clone size, CDR3 protein, CDR3 DNA. D genes are given only for firm matches. Size values are once, few and many counts, or a class for expanded clones, and some rows have none.

>TRBJ2-7|TRBD1|TRBV9|-
CASSVGSGQGYEQYF
TGTGCCAGCAGCGTAGGTAGCGGACAGGGCTACGAGCAGTACTTC
>TRBJ2-1|TRBD2|TRBV11-2|-
CASSSPTLAGGDYNEQFF
TGTGCCAGCAGCTCGCCCACTCTAGCGGGAGGGGATTACAATGAGCAGTTCTTC
>TRBJ2-2|TRBD2|TRBV2|-
CASRVAGTGELFF
TGTGCCAGCAGAGTAGCGGGCACCGGGGAGCTGTTTTTT
>TRBJ1-2|-|TRBV6-6|-
CASSYQEERGYTF
TGTGCCAGCAGTTACCAGGAGGAGCGGGGCTACACCTTC
>TRBJ1-5|-|TRBV15|-
CATSRVGGDQPQHF
TGTGCCACCAGCAGAGTGGGCGGGGATCAGCCCCAGCATTTT
>TRBJ1-5|TRBD1|TRBV18|-
CASSLGTVPYSNQPQHF
TGTGCCAGCTCACTCGGGACAGTCCCCTATAGCAATCAGCCCCAGCATTTT
>TRBJ2-3|TRBD1|TRBV7-3|-
CASSSGQGSDTQYF
TGTGCCAGCAGCTCGGGACAGGGGTCCGATACGCAGTATTTT
>TRBJ1-5|-|TRBV18|-
CASSPITGPNQPQHF
TGTGCCAGCTCACCAATAACAGGGCCGAATCAGCCCCAGCATTTT
>TRBJ2-2|TRBD1|TRBV6-5|-
CASSPGQGGGGELFF
TGTGCCAGCAGTCCGGGACAGGGGGGGGGCGGGGAGCTGTTTTTT
>TRBJ2-1|TRBD2|TRBV5-1|-
CASSPFRGGSYNEQFF
TGCGCCAGCAGCCCCTTCCGGGGGGGGTCCTACAATGAGCAGTTCTTC
>TRBJ2-1|TRBD1|TRBV5-6|-
CASSLSATGPNEQFF
TGTGCCAGCAGCTTGAGTGCGACAGGGCCGAATGAGCAGTTCTTC
>TRBJ1-3|-|TRBV6-5|-
CASTTSSGNTIYF
TGTGCCAGCACCACGAGCTCTGGAAACACCATATATTTT
>TRBJ1-2|-|TRBV27|-
CASSPLPGYYGYTF
TGTGCCAGCAGTCCTCTTCCAGGGTACTATGGCTACACCTTC
>TRBJ1-2|-|TRBV28|-
CASSSSINYGYTF
TGTGCCAGCAGTTCCAGTATTAACTATGGCTACACCTTC
>TRBJ1-2|-|TRBV19|few
CASTRQDYGYTF
TGTGCCAGTACTAGACAGGACTATGGCTACACCTTC
>TRBJ2-5|-|TRBV10-3|-
CAISFKGETQYF
TGTGCCATCAGCTTTAAGGGGGAGACCCAGTACTTC
>TRBJ1-1|-|TRBV28|-
CASSPPGGMNTEAFF
TGTGCCAGCAGTCCCCCGGGGGGAATGAACACTGAAGCTTTCTTT
>TRBJ1-2|-|TRBV29-1|-
CSVEEVPRGYGYTF
TGCAGCGTTGAAGAAGTTCCCAGGGGCTATGGCTACACCTTC
>TRBJ2-3|-|TRBV11-3|few
CASSLGGDTDTQYF
TGTGCCAGCAGCTTAGGCGGTGACACAGATACGCAGTATTTT
>TRBJ1-3|TRBD1|TRBV4-2|-
CASSQEEGQGNTIYF
TGTGCCAGCAGCCAAGAAGAGGGACAGGGAAACACCATATATTTT
>TRBJ2-2|TRBD2|TRBV2|-
CASRGLGGTGELFF
TGTGCCAGCCGGGGACTAGGAGGGACCGGGGAGCTGTTTTTT
>TRBJ2-5|TRBD2|TRBV4-2|-
CASSQDRPSGGPETQYF
TGTGCCAGCAGCCAAGATCGTCCCAGCGGGGGGCCGGAGACCCAGTACTTC
>TRBJ1-1|-|TRBV28|-
CASSPWTFYTEAFF
TGTGCCAGCAGTCCCTGGACATTCTACACTGAAGCTTTCTTT
>TRBJ1-3|-|TRBV4-2|-
CASSQGLRQGGNTIYF
TGTGCCAGCAGCCAAGGGTTACGACAAGGTGGAAACACCATATATTTT
>TRBJ2-7|TRBD1|TRBV28|-
CASSSAGTAYEQYF
TGTGCCAGCAGTTCTGCCGGGACAGCCTACGAGCAGTACTTC
>TRBJ2-1|TRBD1|TRBV6-5|-
CASSRGQGNHNEQFF
TGTGCCAGCAGCCGCGGACAGGGTAATCACAATGAGCAGTTCTTC
>TRBJ1-3|-|TRBV4-1|-
CASSQAEYNTIYF
TGCGCCAGCAGCCAAGCGGAGTACAACACCATATATTTT
>TRBJ1-1|-|TRBV6-1|-
CASRYINANTEAFF
TGTGCCAGCAGATACATAAACGCGAACACTGAAGCTTTCTTT
>TRBJ2-5|TRBD2|TRBV9|-
CASSVSSGSEETQYF
TGTGCCAGCAGCGTCTCCAGCGGGAGTGAAGAGACCCAGTACTTC
>TRBJ2-5|TRBD2|TRBV4-2|-
CASSQEISGGQETQYF
TGTGCCAGCAGCCAAGAAATTAGCGGGGGGCAGGAGACCCAGTACTTC
>TRBJ1-1|-|TRBV5-1|-
CASSLMAARGTEAFF
TGCGCCAGCAGCTTGATGGCAGCCCGGGGTACTGAAGCTTTCTTT
>TRBJ2-1|TRBD2|TRBV19|-
CASSIEGGRLDEQFF
TGTGCCAGTAGTATAGAGGGCGGGAGATTGGATGAGCAGTTCTTC
>TRBJ1-3|-|TRBV29-1|-
CSAGGTGNTIYF
TGCAGCGCCGGCGGTACGGGAAACACCATATATTTT
>TRBJ1-1|TRBD1|TRBV6-5|few
CASSYSRGRLGLAFF
TGTGCCAGCAGTTACAGCAGGGGGCGACTCGGTCTAGCTTTCTTT
>TRBJ2-3|-|TRBV7-7|-
CASSPLLPPGSTDTQYF
TGTGCTAGCAGCCCTTTGTTGCCTCCGGGGAGCACAGATACGCAGTATTTT
>TRBJ2-2|TRBD1|TRBV9|once
CASSRGQGRAGELFF
TGTGCCAGCAGCCGAGGACAGGGAAGGGCCGGGGAGCTGTTTTTT
>TRBJ1-2|TRBD1|TRBV30|-
CAWSTQGEVYGYTF
TGTGCCTGGAGTACACAGGGGGAGGTCTATGGCTACACCTTC
>TRBJ1-6|-|TRBV18|once
CASSLGRQGNNSPLHF
TGTGCCAGCTCACTCGGTCGTCAGGGAAATAATTCACCCCTCCACTTT
>TRBJ1-2|-|TRBV28|-
CAILRGGTNYGYTF
TGTGCCATCCTCCGGGGGGGGACAAACTATGGCTACACCTTC
>TRBJ1-2|-|TRBV4-1|-
CASSQVRGESYGYTF
TGCGCCAGCAGCCAGGTGCGGGGGGAATCTTATGGCTACACCTTC
>TRBJ2-1|-|TRBV19|-
CASSIRGRGGDEQFF
TGTGCCAGTAGTATTCGAGGCAGGGGAGGGGACGAGCAGTTCTTC
>TRBJ1-2|-|TRBV19|-
CASSGPLAASYGYTF
TGTGCCAGTAGTGGGCCTCTGGCCGCAAGCTATGGCTACACCTTC
>TRBJ1-5|-|TRBV2|few
CASSPGWNQPQHF
TGTGCCAGCAGCCCAGGTTGGAATCAGCCCCAGCATTTT
>TRBJ1-1|TRBD1|TRBV2|-
CASSAGGWEAFF
TGTGCCAGCAGCGCAGGGGGCTGGGAAGCTTTCTTT
>TRBJ2-5|-|TRBV5-4|-
CASSLRSDWETQYF
TGTGCCAGCAGTCTGAGGTCAGACTGGGAGACCCAGTACTTC
>TRBJ2-5|-|TRBV9|-
CASSAHMEGAGETQYF
TGTGCCAGCAGCGCCCATATGGAGGGGGCTGGAGAGACCCAGTACTTC
>TRBJ2-2|-|TRBV5-6|-
CASSFRGGSPNTGELFF
TGTGCCAGCAGCTTCAGAGGGGGATCCCCGAACACCGGGGAGCTGTTTTTT
>TRBJ2-4|TRBD1|TRBV4-2|-
CASSHQGGYKNIQYF
TGTGCCAGCAGCCACCAAGGGGGCTACAAAAACATTCAGTACTTC
>TRBJ1-4|-|TRBV7-9|-
CASSLGGGWDEKLFF
TGTGCCAGCAGCTTAGGCGGGGGCTGGGATGAAAAACTGTTTTTT
>TRBJ2-3|TRBD2|TRBV5-6|-
CASLKAGAGPSTDTQYF
TGTGCCAGCCTCAAAGCCGGAGCGGGGCCTAGCACAGATACGCAGTATTTT
>TRBJ2-7|TRBD1|TRBV13|-
CASSTRAGGHEQYF
TGTGCCAGCAGTACTAGGGCAGGGGGCCACGAGCAGTACTTC
>TRBJ2-1|-|TRBV11-3|-
CASNKRGTNEQFF
TGTGCCAGCAACAAAAGAGGTACCAATGAGCAGTTCTTC
>TRBJ2-4|TRBD2|TRBV4-2|-
CASSRRGLAGNLYSKNIQYF
TGTGCCAGCAGCCGGCGGGGACTAGCGGGAAATCTATACTCCAAAAACATTCAGTACTTC
>TRBJ1-2|-|TRBV28|-
CASSSHLYNYGYTF
TGTGCCAGCAGTTCCCATCTCTATAACTATGGCTACACCTTC
>TRBJ1-2|-|TRBV5-1|-
CASSLGVGPEGYTF
TGCGCCAGCAGCTTGGGGGTGGGGCCGGAAGGCTACACCTTC